This is a list of T cell receptor beta chains from one sample in a study of T cells in Graves' hyperthyroidism and ophthalmopathy. TCRdb independently ran MiXCR on the multiplex PCR reads; one entry per CDR3 protein. The data contain hundreds of thousands of distinct CDR3 sequences, under 45% of them seen just once; the ten biggest clones take up roughly 30%. Sample: blood. The receptors here all came from a woman aged 35 to 49 with Graves' hyperthyroidism. CDR3s include the opening cysteine and the closing phenylalanine or tryptophan. Fields, in order: D gene, V gene, CDR3 protein. A D gene is named only where the DNA matches it firmly.

d_call: TRBD1; v_call: TRBV24-1; cdr3_aa: CATSPDRGRSNQPQHF
d_call: -; v_call: TRBV7-9; cdr3_aa: CASIPPDRDYGYTF
d_call: -; v_call: TRBV7-2; cdr3_aa: CASSLDRRDTQYF
d_call: -; v_call: TRBV25-1; cdr3_aa: CASSEWKEGTEAFF
d_call: TRBD2; v_call: TRBV7-2; cdr3_aa: CASSSGGRAETQYF
d_call: TRBD1; v_call: TRBV6-1; cdr3_aa: CASRDSGTGFREQYF
d_call: -; v_call: TRBV6-5; cdr3_aa: CASSLQGGGPYEQYF
d_call: TRBD1; v_call: TRBV10-1; cdr3_aa: CASSLDRGSGCTF
d_call: -; v_call: TRBV11-3; cdr3_aa: CASSLGARQPQHF
d_call: -; v_call: TRBV10-3; cdr3_aa: CATLRENYGYTF
d_call: -; v_call: TRBV12-5; cdr3_aa: CASGLKRGDEAFF
d_call: -; v_call: TRBV7-9; cdr3_aa: CASSLVSDYGYTF
d_call: -; v_call: TRBV27; cdr3_aa: CASSLFTGSSNSPLHF
d_call: -; v_call: TRBV5-4; cdr3_aa: CASRAGPNQPQHF
d_call: -; v_call: TRBV12-3/TRBV12-4; cdr3_aa: CASSPLYSTYGYTF
d_call: -; v_call: TRBV6-2/TRBV6-3; cdr3_aa: CASAWTDYQPQHF
d_call: -; v_call: TRBV12-3/TRBV12-4; cdr3_aa: CASSLGSQTHEQYF
d_call: -; v_call: TRBV12-3/TRBV12-4; cdr3_aa: CASSLNLSGNTIYF
d_call: -; v_call: TRBV7-9; cdr3_aa: CASSPRPGYTQETQYF
d_call: -; v_call: TRBV10-2; cdr3_aa: CASTTAQGLTEAFF
d_call: -; v_call: TRBV19; cdr3_aa: CATTPGHLDTEAFF
d_call: TRBD1; v_call: TRBV7-6; cdr3_aa: CASSTDRAGNSPLHF
d_call: -; v_call: TRBV6-5; cdr3_aa: CASSTQVAYEQFF
d_call: TRBD1; v_call: TRBV7-3; cdr3_aa: CASSLGTGSSSSGANVLTF
d_call: TRBD2; v_call: TRBV12-3/TRBV12-4; cdr3_aa: CASSFGGGPYQETQYF
d_call: -; v_call: TRBV2; cdr3_aa: CAGSIQDGANYGYTF
d_call: -; v_call: TRBV6-1; cdr3_aa: CASSEVWGAGNQPQHF
d_call: -; v_call: TRBV19; cdr3_aa: CASSTMTDQETQYF
d_call: -; v_call: TRBV15; cdr3_aa: CATSRDAGAQETQYF
d_call: -; v_call: TRBV25-1; cdr3_aa: CASSEPSDRKKAFF
d_call: -; v_call: TRBV20-1; cdr3_aa: CSAPSRDTYGYTF
d_call: -; v_call: TRBV19; cdr3_aa: CASSWSVGKIEIYGYTF
d_call: -; v_call: TRBV10-3; cdr3_aa: CAISTERGPYGYTF
d_call: TRBD1; v_call: TRBV6-5; cdr3_aa: CASSHGTGGEQYF
d_call: TRBD2; v_call: TRBV12-3/TRBV12-4; cdr3_aa: CAGRPPSGTAYEQYF
d_call: -; v_call: TRBV19; cdr3_aa: CATRWDGYSNQPQHF
d_call: TRBD1; v_call: TRBV4-1; cdr3_aa: CASSQDIRGRNYGYTF
d_call: TRBD1; v_call: TRBV2; cdr3_aa: CASTLGQGAYEQYF
d_call: -; v_call: TRBV7-2; cdr3_aa: CASRSDEGVPGELFF
d_call: TRBD2; v_call: TRBV7-2; cdr3_aa: CASSLGGLAGVGELFF
d_call: TRBD1; v_call: TRBV15; cdr3_aa: CATSRDRTTYEQYF
d_call: -; v_call: TRBV7-2; cdr3_aa: CASSLWLQASSPLHF
d_call: TRBD2; v_call: TRBV7-2; cdr3_aa: CASSSAGASGEQYF
d_call: -; v_call: TRBV11-2; cdr3_aa: CASSLGSLEQPQHF
d_call: -; v_call: TRBV7-2; cdr3_aa: CASSLLGGRGTEEQYF
d_call: -; v_call: TRBV2; cdr3_aa: CASSARDTTGELFF
d_call: -; v_call: TRBV7-8; cdr3_aa: CASSLVLGMNTGELFF
d_call: -; v_call: TRBV10-1; cdr3_aa: CAAVWPTGTGELFF